Below are 27 T cell receptor beta chains sequenced from a single sample in a study of identical twins. TCRdb redid the calling of the 5' RACE reads with MiXCR, one entry per CDR3 protein. Of 150,000 or so distinct CDR3 sequences in the sample, 3% to 4.5% are singletons; the top ten hold 8.1%. Sequenced material: memory T cells sorted from blood. Source of these receptors: a man younger than 35 in good health.

The sample holds a few counts of this clonotype. The chain is built from TRBV24-1 and TRBJ2-3, with 7 positions matching TRBD2. There are 14 residues in the CDR3. Losses at the gene ends were 4 bases for V and 8 bases for J; bases not matched to a gene: 8. Per the germline V gene, CDR1 is KGHDR and CDR2 is SFDVKD. The DNA of the CDR3 is TGTGCCACCAGTGACCGAAGACTAGCAAGTACGCAGTATTTT. This translates into CATSDRRLASTQYF.

This clonotype was found many times. This chain uses TRBV20-1 with TRBJ1-1, with 7 bases fitting TRBD1. Germline CDR1 DFQATT, CDR2 SNEGSKA (reference sequence). J was trimmed by 1 base and V by 5 bases; bases with no gene match: 1. CDR3 length: 12 residues. CDR3 residues: CSAWTGNTEAFF. In DNA, the CDR3 is TGCAGTGCTTGGACAGGGAACACTGAAGCTTTCTTT.

In this sample, this clonotype turned up many times. The chain links TRBV12-3 or TRBV12-4 to TRBJ1-1; 7 bases map to TRBD1. The CDR3 spans 16 residues. Trimming at V came to 3 bases and at J to 1 base, leaving 8 bases not matched to a gene. Here the CDR3 DNA reads TGTGCCAGCAGTTTCTCAGGGGGGCGCGCGAACACTGAAGCTTTCTTT. It codes for CASSFSGGRANTEAFF.

The sample holds many counts of this clonotype. The J gene is TRBJ1-5, the V gene TRBV27, with 9 bases identical to TRBD1. CDR1 is MNHEY, CDR2 SMNVEV, per germline (reference sequence). The CDR3 runs to 15 residues. Unmatched junction bases numbered 7, after V lost 5 bases and J lost 5 bases. CDR3 DNA sequence: TGTGCCAGCAGTCCTCCGGGACAGGGTTATCAGCCCCAGCATTTT. Amino acid sequence: CASSPPGQGYQPQHF.

This clonotype was recorded many times. The chain has TRBV27 and TRBJ2-3; no firm D call. The V gene lost 5 bases and the J gene lost 3 bases, with 12 bases spanning the gap. Germline V gives CDR1 MNHEY, CDR2 SMNVEV (reference sequence). The CDR3 loop spans 14 amino acids. This CDR3 reads CASSVGVFTDTQYF. The CDR3 DNA sequence: TGTGCCAGCAGTGTAGGAGTATTTACAGATACGCAGTATTTT.

There are many counts of this clonotype. The V and J genes are TRBV9 and TRBJ2-1, with 8 bases aligning to TRBD1. CDR3 length: 16 residues. From germline, CDR1 is SGDLS and CDR2 YYNGEE. With 4 bases clipped from V and 4 bases from J, the junction kept 10 bases outside the gene matches. The CDR3 reads CASSTTGGSGYNEQFF. The DNA of the CDR3 is TGTGCCAGCAGCACCACAGGGGGTTCAGGATACAATGAGCAGTTCTTC.

The rearrangement uses TRBV5-1 and TRBJ1-1, with 7 bases matching TRBD1. The CDR3 has 14 amino acids. The junction had 6 bases not matched to a gene; V was cut back by 3 bases and J by 4 bases. CDR1 is SGHRS and CDR2 is YFSETQ in the germline V gene. Here the CDR3 DNA reads TGCGCCAGCAGCTGGGACAGTAGAGGCACTGAAGCTTTCTTT. Translating it yields CASSWDSRGTEAFF.

This clonotype was seen at least ten times. This chain connects TRBV12-3 or TRBV12-4 to TRBJ1-5; 8 bases line up with TRBD1. The CDR3 spans 14 residues. V lost 5 bases, J lost 6 bases, and 6 bases stayed unmatched. CDR3 nucleotide sequence: TGTGCCAGCAGTCTCTCAGGGGGCGTTCAGCCCCAGCATTTT. Translating it yields CASSLSGGVQPQHF.

This clonotype showed up many times. V and J are TRBV7-2 and TRBJ2-1; weak D call: TRBD1 (6 bases). CDR3 length: 15 residues. From germline, CDR1 is SGHTA and CDR2 FQGNSA. V lost 0 bases and J lost 5, with 11 bases in between. CDR3 coding DNA: TGTGCCAGCAGCTTAGCGTACAACAGGGACAATGAGCAGTTCTTC. Amino acids: CASSLAYNRDNEQFF.

This clonotype came up many times. V gene TRBV5-8 combines with J gene TRBJ2-7; perhaps TRBD2 as D (6 bases). V was clipped by 7 bases and J by 2 bases, with 19 bases between them. CDR1 and CDR2 (germline): SGHTS, YDEGEE. The CDR3 has 15 amino acids. Here the CDR3 reads CASYPSAGRTYEQYF. DNA for the CDR3: TGTGCCAGCTACCCATCGGCGGGAAGGACCTACGAGCAGTACTTC.

In this sample, this clonotype turned up many times. The chain carries TRBV3-1 and TRBJ2-1; perhaps TRBD1 as D (5 bases). Deletions cut 5 bases from V and 5 bases from J, with 13 bases between. Germline loops: CDR1 LGHDT, CDR2 YNNKEL (reference sequence). CDR3 length: 14 amino acids. This CDR3 reads CASSDTRTNNEQFF. In DNA, the CDR3 is TGTGCCAGCAGCGACACAAGGACAAACAATGAGCAGTTCTTC.

This clonotype was detected ten times or more. V and J are TRBV20-1 and TRBJ2-6; no clear D. The CDR3 has 14 residues. Trimming cost V 3 bases and J 2 bases, with 8 bases left between them. Per germline, CDR1 DFQATT and CDR2 SNEGSKA (reference sequence). CDR3: CSASMGTGANVLTF. The DNA for the CDR3 is TGCAGTGCTAGTATGGGGACTGGGGCCAACGTCCTGACTTTC.

This clonotype came up many times. J is TRBJ2-7 and V is TRBV14; D uncertain. Germline lookup yields CDR1 SGHDN and CDR2 FVKESK. This CDR3 spans 14 amino acids. V was shortened by 0 bases and J by 5 bases, with 11 bases between the two germline ends. The CDR3 sequence: CASSQDISNNEQYF. In DNA, the CDR3 is TGTGCCAGCAGCCAAGATATTTCGAACAACGAGCAGTACTTC.

At least ten counts were recorded for this clonotype. The rearrangement links TRBV5-1 to TRBJ1-1; 10 bases are a match to TRBD1. V dropped 5 bases and J dropped 0; count of bases not matched to a gene: 4. This CDR3 is 15 amino acids long. CDR1 and CDR2 (germline): SGHRS, YFSETQ. The CDR3 loop is CASRTGGLMNTEAFF. The CDR3 DNA is TGCGCCAGCAGGACAGGGGGCCTAATGAACACTGAAGCTTTCTTT.

This clonotype was seen at least ten times. The J gene is TRBJ2-2, the V gene TRBV12-3 or TRBV12-4, with TRBD2 identical over 8 bases. The trim removed 3 bases at V and 3 bases at J, leaving 0 bases unmatched. This CDR3 has 14 amino acids. The CDR3 nucleotides read TGTGCCAGCAGTTTGCGGGAGGACACCGGGGAGCTGTTTTTT. It yields the protein CASSLREDTGELFF.

This clonotype was seen repeatedly, ten times or more. V and J are TRBV20-1 and TRBJ1-1; maybe TRBD1 (6 bases). Looked up from germline, CDR1 is DFQATT and CDR2 is SNEGSKA (reference sequence). The ends were cut back, 6 bases at V and 0 bases at J, with 8 bases in the middle. There are 12 residues in the CDR3. This CDR3 is CSARTVNTEAFF. The CDR3 coding sequence is TGCAGTGCCCGGACAGTGAACACTGAAGCTTTCTTT.

This clonotype has ten or more counts. This chain links TRBV12-3 or TRBV12-4 with TRBJ1-4, with D possibly being TRBD1 (5 bases). CDR3 length: 13 residues. V lost 6 bases and J lost 5, with 10 bases in between. The CDR3 loop is CASRYGTNEKLFF. CDR3 DNA sequence: TGTGCCAGCAGATACGGGACCAATGAAAAACTGTTTTTT.

CDR3 DNA sequence: TGTGCCAGCAGCCAAGACGTCGGGACGAACACCGATTTCACTGAAGCTTTCTTT. Amino acids: CASSQDVGTNTDFTEAFF. The chain carries TRBV4-2 and TRBJ1-1; possibly TRBD1 for D (5 bases). Trimming took 0 bases from V and 4 from J, leaving 21 bases between them. Per germline, CDR1 LGHNA and CDR2 YNFKEQ. This CDR3 is built from 18 residues.

In this sample, this clonotype turned up many times. The rearrangement links TRBV20-1 to TRBJ2-3, with a possible D match to TRBD2 (6 bases). Deletions cut 3 bases from V and 0 bases from J, with 13 bases between. This CDR3 spans 15 amino acids. Germline CDR1 and CDR2: DFQATT and SNEGSKA (reference sequence). This chain's CDR3 is CSARASVVSTDTQYF. CDR3 DNA: TGCAGTGCTAGGGCTAGCGTCGTTAGCACAGATACGCAGTATTTT.

This clonotype was counted ten times or more. The J gene is TRBJ2-5, the V gene TRBV28, with 10 bases fitting TRBD2. Trimming at V came to 2 bases and at J to 2 bases, leaving 5 bases not matched to a gene. Germline-derived CDR1 and CDR2 are MDHEN and SYDVKM. CDR3 length: 16 amino acids. The DNA for the CDR3 is TGTGCCAGCAGTTTAGGTGCAGCGGGAGGGCAAGAGACCCAGTACTTC. Translating it yields CASSLGAAGGQETQYF.

This clonotype was detected ten times or more. The chain has TRBV2 and TRBJ2-1, with 13 bases aligning to TRBD2. Germline V CDR1 and CDR2: SNHLY, FYNNEI. This CDR3 contains 16 residues. Trimming cost V 2 bases and J 6 bases; bases outside gene matches: 4. The CDR3: CASSEFRTSGGNEQFF. DNA for the CDR3: TGTGCCAGCAGTGAATTTAGGACTAGCGGGGGCAATGAGCAGTTCTTC.

This clonotype was found many times. The chain has TRBV6-1 and TRBJ2-7; 9 bases match TRBD1. V shed 5 bases and J 3 bases; nucleotides not matched to a gene: 5. Per germline, CDR1 MNHNS and CDR2 SASEGT. The CDR3 extends over 14 amino acids. The chain's CDR3 is CASSPGTGIYEQYF. CDR3 nucleotides: TGTGCCAGCAGTCCCGGGACAGGGATCTACGAGCAGTACTTC.

This clonotype was detected many times. The chain carries TRBV7-9 and TRBJ1-2; the D gene is possibly TRBD1 (5 bases). Germline lookup yields CDR1 SEHNR and CDR2 FQNEAQ (reference sequence). The CDR3 contains 15 residues. Trimming stripped 1 base from V and 4 bases from J, with 13 bases between. The CDR3 nucleotides read TGTGCCAGCAGCTTAGTTGTGGGGCCATCCTATGGCTACACCTTC. Translation: CASSLVVGPSYGYTF.

At least ten counts were recorded for this clonotype. This chain joins TRBV24-1 and TRBJ2-5, with D hard to call. CDR3 length equals 12 residues. Germline CDR1 reads KGHDR; CDR2 reads SFDVKD. V lost 2 bases and J lost 4, with 4 bases in between. The CDR3 DNA sequence: TGTGCCACCAGTGATTACGGAGAGACCCAGTACTTC. Amino acid sequence: CATSDYGETQYF.

There are many counts of this clonotype. The rearrangement links TRBV6-1 to TRBJ2-1; 9 nucleotides match TRBD2. This CDR3 is built from 15 residues. From germline, CDR1 is MNHNS and CDR2 SASEGT. Trimming cost V 7 bases and J 5 bases; bases outside gene matches: 9. The CDR3, as DNA: TGTGCCAGCAAAGCCCCGGGACTAGCCCACAATGAGCAGTTCTTC. As protein: CASKAPGLAHNEQFF.

This clonotype was seen ten or more times. The genes are TRBV6-5 and TRBJ2-7, with a weak D call TRBD2 (5 bases). Germline lookup yields CDR1 MNHEY and CDR2 SVGAGI. This CDR3 region has 14 residues. V dropped 2 bases and J dropped 5 bases, with 13 bases sitting between them. The CDR3 nucleotides read TGTGCCAGCAGTTACCGGGAAACAACCAACGAGCAGTACTTC. It is translated as CASSYRETTNEQYF.

This clonotype occurred many times. This rearrangement joins TRBV7-2 to TRBJ1-5; TRBD1 matches at 9 bases. V trimming: 8 bases; J trimming: 6 bases; junction bases outside the gene matches: 11. Germline V lookup: CDR1 SGHTA, CDR2 FQGNSA. This CDR3 spans 15 amino acids. The DNA for the CDR3 is TGTGCCAGCGGAACGGGACAGGGTCTGGGTCAGCCCCAGCATTTT. It codes for CASGTGQGLGQPQHF.